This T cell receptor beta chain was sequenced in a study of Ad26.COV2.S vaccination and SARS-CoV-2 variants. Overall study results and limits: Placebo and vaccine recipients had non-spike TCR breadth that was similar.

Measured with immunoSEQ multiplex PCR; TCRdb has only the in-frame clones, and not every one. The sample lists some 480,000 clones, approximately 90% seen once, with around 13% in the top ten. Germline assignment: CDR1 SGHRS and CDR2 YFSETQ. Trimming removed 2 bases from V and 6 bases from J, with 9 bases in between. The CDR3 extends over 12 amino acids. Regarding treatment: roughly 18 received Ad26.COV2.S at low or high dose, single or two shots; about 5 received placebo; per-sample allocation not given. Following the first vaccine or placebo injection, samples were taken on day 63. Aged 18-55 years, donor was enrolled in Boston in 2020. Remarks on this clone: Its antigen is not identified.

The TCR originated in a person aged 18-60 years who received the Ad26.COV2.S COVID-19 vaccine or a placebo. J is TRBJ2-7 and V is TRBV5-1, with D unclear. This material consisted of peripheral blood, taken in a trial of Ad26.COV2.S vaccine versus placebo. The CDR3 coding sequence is TGCGCCAGCAGCTTATCGATAGGCGAGCAGTACTTC. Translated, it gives CASSLSIGEQYF.